The present entry profiles one T cell receptor beta chain with its context. The source of the sample is a study of cytomegalovirus exposure and HLA in healthy donors. Both 60 Vbeta primers and 13 Jbeta primers went into the PCR. Sequencing used immunoSEQ multiplex PCR; TCRdb keeps in-frame clones, though not all of them. The table lists roughly 120,000 clones. The CDR3 runs 16 residues. The germline V gene encodes CDR1 LNHDA and CDR2 SQIVND (reference sequence). V dropped 7 bases and J dropped 6 bases, with 23 bases sitting between them. The sequencing sample was made of PBMCs. The TCR comes from a man aged 25-40 years in good health and CMV-seronegative. The V call is TRBV19, the J call TRBJ2-3, with a weak D call TRBD2 (6 bases). CDR3 DNA: TGTGCCAGTACCCCCGATGCAGCGGGCTATATTGATACGCAGTATTTT. The encoded protein is CASTPDAAGYIDTQYF.